The following is a T cell receptor (beta chain) sequence with its context. This entry is derived from a study of blood T cell repertoires in COVID-19. The overall study: Sources were T cells, B-cell-depleted T cells, or PBMCs; the material itself was cDNA or gDNA.

CDR3 size: 14 residues. Trimming removed 2 bases at V and 7 bases at J, with 12 bases between. Germline V gene sequence: CDR1 LGHNA, CDR2 YSLEER. The table came from immunoSEQ multiplex PCR; TCRdb's copy has only in-frame clones and leaves some out. The data contain approximately 230,000 clones, about 91% of them singletons. This receptor was identified in a man older than 75 with acute or convalescent COVID-19. The sequencing input was peripheral blood. The rearrangement joins TRBV4-3 to TRBJ2-1, with D possibly being TRBD1 (5 bases). Here the CDR3 reads CASSQRGRENEQFF. For the CDR3, the DNA is TGCGCCAGCAGCCAAAGGGGTAGAGAGAATGAGCAGTTCTTC.